This T cell receptor (beta chain) was identified in a study of beta chain features in type 1 diabetes. General study points: Among all four CD4+ subsets, Type 1 diabetes patients had TCRB CDR3s that were moderately but significantly shorter.

For this clone: The antigen is unknown.

Reverse transcribing all isolated RNA meant expressed TCRB transcripts were sequenced. TCRdb's table, derived via immunoSEQ multiplex PCR, lists solely in-frame clones and lacks some. Here the sample spans 640,000 or so clones, about an eighth being singletons. Germline CDR1 reads LNHDA; CDR2 reads SQIVND (reference sequence). V was clipped by 3 bases and J by 4 bases, with 12 bases between them. There are 14 residues in the CDR3. Sequencing input: naive CD4+ T cells from blood. The receptor was derived from a man aged 18 to 30 with type 1 diabetes. The V call is TRBV19, the J call TRBJ1-2; D is ambiguous. The CDR3 protein is CASSMAPGFYGYTF. In DNA form, the CDR3 reads TGTGCCAGTAGTATGGCCCCTGGCTTCTATGGCTACACCTTC.